This TCR beta chain comes out of a study of human T cells and chemical hapten exposure. General study results and limits: TCRs at a frequency above 1 in 1000 stayed unchanged with DPC sensitization.

Indicated time point: healthy volunteer bleed at 2 weeks. The authors' total RNA extraction used unfractionated whole blood. Single cDNA molecules in the library carried unique molecular identifiers attached during preparation. In TCRdb, the RACE reads were re-called with MiXCR into one record per CDR3 protein. The sample consists of about 130,000 distinct CDR3 sequences, approximately 9.5% of them appearing once. Germline CDR1 and CDR2: ENHRY and SYGVKD. With 2 bases clipped from V and 6 bases from J, the junction kept 5 bases outside the gene matches. The CDR3 spans 15 residues. In the case of this clonotype: Its matching antigen is unknown.

V is TRBV10-3 and J is TRBJ2-1; 9 positions match TRBD2. Specimen: whole blood. This receptor was taken from a male donor in good health. Some clones in this sample may be carry-over from other donors' samples. CDR3 sequence: CAISEGAGGPNEQFF. The CDR3 nucleotides are TGTGCCATCAGTGAGGGAGCGGGGGGCCCCAATGAGCAGTTCTTC.